The rows below give T cell receptor beta chains drawn from one sample of a study of T cell responses to AZD1222 COVID-19 vaccine. Clones were read by immunoSEQ multiplex PCR, and TCRdb kept only the in-frame ones, dropping some. The sample contains about 120,000 clones, approximately 90% of which appear only once. Sequencing was performed on peripheral blood, taken on day 0 of AZD1222 vaccination. These TCRs come from an adult in good health. CDR3s include the opening cysteine and the closing phenylalanine or tryptophan. The order of the fields is V gene, J gene, D gene, clone size, CDR3 protein, CDR3 DNA. The D gene is left open where the match is weak. Rows may omit the clone size; those that give it use once, few, many or a size class.

v_call: TRBV5-4; j_call: TRBJ1-1; d_call: -; clone_size: -; cdr3_aa: CASSRVGTEAFF; cdr3_nt: TGTGCCAGCAGCCGCGTCGGGACTGAAGCTTTCTTT
v_call: TRBV3-1/TRBV3-2; j_call: TRBJ2-5; d_call: -; clone_size: few; cdr3_aa: CASSQDPNSERPQYF; cdr3_nt: TGTGCCAGCAGCCAAGATCCCAATAGCGAGAGACCCCAGTACTTC
v_call: TRBV5-1; j_call: TRBJ1-2; d_call: -; clone_size: -; cdr3_aa: CASSLATSPHGYTF; cdr3_nt: TGCGCCAGCAGCTTGGCTACTTCGCCTCATGGCTACACCTTC
v_call: TRBV6-4; j_call: TRBJ1-5; d_call: -; clone_size: -; cdr3_aa: CASSRVAGQPQHF; cdr3_nt: TGTGCCAGCAGCAGGGTCGCGGGGCAGCCCCAGCATTTT
v_call: TRBV9; j_call: TRBJ1-2; d_call: -; clone_size: -; cdr3_aa: CASPLSADYGYTF; cdr3_nt: TGTGCCAGCCCGCTATCGGCCGATTATGGCTACACCTTC
v_call: TRBV11-2; j_call: TRBJ1-1; d_call: -; clone_size: -; cdr3_aa: CASSVQYEAFF; cdr3_nt: TGTGCCAGCAGCGTACAGTATGAAGCTTTCTTT
v_call: TRBV5-4; j_call: TRBJ2-3; d_call: TRBD2; clone_size: -; cdr3_aa: CASSLGRGGPADTQYF; cdr3_nt: TGTGCCAGCAGCTTGGGGCGGGGGGGCCCGGCAGATACGCAGTATTTT
v_call: TRBV27; j_call: TRBJ1-2; d_call: TRBD1; clone_size: -; cdr3_aa: CASSLLRTGENYGYTF; cdr3_nt: TGTGCCAGCAGTTTACTTCGGACAGGGGAGAACTATGGCTACACCTTC
v_call: TRBV27; j_call: TRBJ1-6; d_call: -; clone_size: -; cdr3_aa: CASSFSGDRLPLHF; cdr3_nt: TGTGCCAGCAGTTTTTCTGGGGATAGATTACCCCTCCACTTT
v_call: TRBV19; j_call: TRBJ2-1; d_call: TRBD2; clone_size: once; cdr3_aa: CASSNTPRGEQFF; cdr3_nt: TGTGCCAGTAGTAACACCCCGCGGGGGGAGCAGTTCTTC
v_call: TRBV6-5; j_call: TRBJ1-5; d_call: -; clone_size: -; cdr3_aa: CASSSRGLSNQPQHF; cdr3_nt: TGTGCCAGCAGCTCGAGGGGCCTGAGCAATCAGCCCCAGCATTTT
v_call: TRBV9; j_call: TRBJ1-2; d_call: TRBD1; clone_size: -; cdr3_aa: CASSRAGGDAYGYTF; cdr3_nt: TGTGCCAGCAGCAGGGCAGGGGGCGATGCCTATGGCTACACCTTC
v_call: TRBV29-1; j_call: TRBJ2-3; d_call: TRBD1; clone_size: -; cdr3_aa: CSVDRDRDTQYF; cdr3_nt: TGCAGCGTTGATAGGGACAGGGATACGCAGTATTTT
v_call: TRBV19; j_call: TRBJ2-5; d_call: -; clone_size: many; cdr3_aa: CASSPSLAETQYF; cdr3_nt: TGTGCCAGTAGTCCTAGCTTAGCGGAGACCCAGTACTTC
v_call: TRBV7-9; j_call: TRBJ2-7; d_call: -; clone_size: -; cdr3_aa: CASSPGQGQGQYF; cdr3_nt: TGTGCCAGCAGCCCCGGCCAGGGGCAGGGGCAGTACTTC
v_call: TRBV7-6; j_call: TRBJ2-2; d_call: -; clone_size: -; cdr3_aa: CASSFSSMVIGELFF; cdr3_nt: TGTGCCAGCAGCTTTAGTTCTATGGTGATCGGGGAGCTGTTTTTT
v_call: TRBV5-4; j_call: TRBJ1-2; d_call: -; clone_size: -; cdr3_aa: CASSYPGYGYTF; cdr3_nt: TGTGCCAGCAGCTACCCTGGCTATGGCTACACCTTC
v_call: TRBV27; j_call: TRBJ1-5; d_call: TRBD1; clone_size: -; cdr3_aa: CASSLIAHGTVYQPQHF; cdr3_nt: TGTGCCAGCAGTTTAATTGCCCACGGGACAGTCTATCAGCCCCAGCATTTT